This TCR beta chain derives from a study of blood T cell repertoires in COVID-19. The overall study: Whether acute or convalescent, the COVID-19 samples came from the United States, Italy and Spain. PBMCs, B-cell-depleted T cells, or T cells provided the cDNA or gDNA that made up the material.

Methods used by the authors: From reference gene primer amplification, estimates of nucleated cell counts were derived. The table came from immunoSEQ multiplex PCR; TCRdb's copy has only in-frame clones and leaves some out. From that table come the V and J calls and clone size; the DNA was used to work out D and trimming. The table shows about 120,000 clones, with less than 90% occurring only once. The germline CDR1 and CDR2 sequences are SGHRS and YFSETQ. This CDR3 spans 16 amino acids. The V and J ends lost 4 bases and 4 bases, in that order; junction bases with no gene match: 6. What was sequenced was peripheral blood. This rearrangement joins TRBV5-1 to TRBJ2-1; 12 positions match TRBD2. The clonotype was recovered from a man younger than 45 with acute or convalescent COVID-19. The CDR3, as DNA: TGCGCCAGCAGCGTGAGACTAGCGGGAGTGTACAATGAGCAGTTCTTC. Translating gives CASSVRLAGVYNEQFF. Full variable domain (outside the CDR3, taken from reference TRBV5-1 and TRBJ2-1): KAGVTQTPRYLIKTRGQQVTLSCSPISGHRSVSWYQQTPGQGLQFLFEYFSETQRNKGNFPGRFSGRQFSNSRSEMNVSTLELGDSALYLCASSVRLAGVYNEQFFGPGTRLTVL.